This T cell receptor beta chain was sequenced in a study of T cell repertoires in cytomegalovirus infection. Each CDR3 protein gets one entry after TCRdb re-called the reads with MiXCR. This table holds around 770,000 distinct CDR3 sequences, 25% to 30% found once. This clonotype was recorded a few times. What it binds is unknown. Notes on the study in general: HLA-C-restricted CMV-specific TCR beta clonotypes were dominant in the ex vivo response.

The length of the CDR3 is 13 residues. Germline CDR1 reads MNHEY; CDR2 reads SVGAGI. The V end was cut by 4 bases, the J end by 5 bases, with 11 bases between. The source material was cultured CD8+ T cells from PBMCs, sampled from culture after CMV antigen stimulation. The rearrangement links TRBV6-5 to TRBJ1-1; a possible D gene is TRBD1 (6 bases). The TCR sequence derives from a human donor in good health (CMV status not recorded). Some clones in this sample may be carry-over from other donors' samples. CDR3 bases: TGTGCCAGCAGTTTTGAACAGGGAACTGAAGCTTTCTTT. The encoded protein is CASSFEQGTEAFF.